This T cell receptor beta chain is from a study of breast tumors, draining lymph nodes, adjacent tissues. The germline CDR1 and CDR2 sequences are LNHDA and SQIVND (reference sequence). The CDR3 runs to 16 residues. Deletions cut 7 bases from V and 2 bases from J, with 19 bases between. TCRdb used MiXCR to reprocess the multiplex PCR reads, holding one entry per CDR3 protein. The sample shows 70,000 or so distinct CDR3 sequences, approximately 45% of them seen only once. This clonotype was sampled from a female donor with breast cancer. Some clones in this sample may be carry-over from other donors' samples. Specimen: breast tumor tissue. This sequence joins TRBV19 and TRBJ2-3; D might be TRBD1 or TRBD2, each matching 6 bases. The CDR3 DNA sequence: TGTGCCAGTACCCCGGGTGGGGGGCAGTACACAGATACGCAGTATTTT. Encoded protein: CASTPGGGQYTDTQYF.